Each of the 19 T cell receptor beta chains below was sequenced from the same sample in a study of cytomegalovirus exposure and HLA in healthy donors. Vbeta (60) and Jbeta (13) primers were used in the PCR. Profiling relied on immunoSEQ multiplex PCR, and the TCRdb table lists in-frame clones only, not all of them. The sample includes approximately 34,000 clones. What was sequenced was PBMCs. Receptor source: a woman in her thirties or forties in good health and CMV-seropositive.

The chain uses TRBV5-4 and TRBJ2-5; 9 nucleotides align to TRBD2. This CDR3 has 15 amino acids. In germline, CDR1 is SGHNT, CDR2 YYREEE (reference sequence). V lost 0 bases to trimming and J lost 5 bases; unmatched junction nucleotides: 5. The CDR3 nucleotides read TGTGCCAGCAGCTTGGCCCTAGCGGGGAGTGAGACCCAGTACTTC. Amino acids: CASSLALAGSETQYF.

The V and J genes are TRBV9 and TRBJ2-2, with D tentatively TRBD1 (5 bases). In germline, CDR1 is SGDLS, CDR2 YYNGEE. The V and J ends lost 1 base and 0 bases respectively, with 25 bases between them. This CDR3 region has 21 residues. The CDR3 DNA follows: TGTGCCAGCAGCGTACCCGATGATAATAGTTGGACACTCCCGAACACCGGGGAGCTGTTTTTT. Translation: CASSVPDDNSWTLPNTGELFF.

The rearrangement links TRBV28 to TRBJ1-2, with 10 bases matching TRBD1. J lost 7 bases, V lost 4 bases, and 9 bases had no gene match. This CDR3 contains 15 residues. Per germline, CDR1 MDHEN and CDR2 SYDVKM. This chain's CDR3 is CASSSGQGIIGGYTF. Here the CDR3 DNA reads TGTGCCAGCAGTTCGGGACAGGGGATTATAGGTGGCTACACCTTC.

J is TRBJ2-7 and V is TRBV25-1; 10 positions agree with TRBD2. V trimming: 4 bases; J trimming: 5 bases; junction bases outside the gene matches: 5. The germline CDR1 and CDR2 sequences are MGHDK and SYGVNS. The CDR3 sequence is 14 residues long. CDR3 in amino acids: CASSAAGGPNEQYF. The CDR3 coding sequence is TGTGCCAGCAGTGCAGCGGGAGGGCCGAACGAGCAGTACTTC.

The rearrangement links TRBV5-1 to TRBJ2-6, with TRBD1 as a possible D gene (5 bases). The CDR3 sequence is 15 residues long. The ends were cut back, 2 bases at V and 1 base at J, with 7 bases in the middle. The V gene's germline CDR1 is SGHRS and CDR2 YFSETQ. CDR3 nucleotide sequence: TGCGCCAGCAGCTTTCAGGGATCTGGGGCCAACGTCCTGACTTTC. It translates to CASSFQGSGANVLTF. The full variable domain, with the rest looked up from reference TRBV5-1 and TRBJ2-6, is KAGVTQTPRYLIKTRGQQVTLSCSPISGHRSVSWYQQTPGQGLQFLFEYFSETQRNKGNFPGRFSGRQFSNSRSEMNVSTLELGDSALYLCASSFQGSGANVLTFGAGSRLTVL.

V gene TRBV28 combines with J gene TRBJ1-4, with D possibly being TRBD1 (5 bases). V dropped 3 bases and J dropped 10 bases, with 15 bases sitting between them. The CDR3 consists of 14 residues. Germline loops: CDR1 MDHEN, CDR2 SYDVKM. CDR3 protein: CASSLGQSWGKLFF. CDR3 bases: TGTGCCAGCAGTTTGGGGCAGTCTTGGGGAAAACTGTTTTTT. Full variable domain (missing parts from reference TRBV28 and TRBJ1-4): DVKVTQSSRYLVKRTGEKVFLECVQDMDHENMFWYRQDPGLGLRLIYFSYDVKMKEKGDIPEGYSVSREKKERFSLILESASTNQTSMYLCASSLGQSWGKLFFGSGTQLSVL.

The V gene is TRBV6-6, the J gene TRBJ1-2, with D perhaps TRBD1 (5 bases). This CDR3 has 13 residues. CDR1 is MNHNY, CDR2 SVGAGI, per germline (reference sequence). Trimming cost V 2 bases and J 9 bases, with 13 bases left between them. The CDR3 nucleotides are TGTGCCAGCAGTTACAGTGGGGGGGGACGCTACACCTTC. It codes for CASSYSGGGRYTF.

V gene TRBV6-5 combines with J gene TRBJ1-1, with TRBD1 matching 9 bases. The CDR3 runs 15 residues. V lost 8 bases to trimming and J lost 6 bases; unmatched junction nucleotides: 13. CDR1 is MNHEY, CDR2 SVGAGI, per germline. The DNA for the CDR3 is TGTGCCAGCGAACCATTGACAGGGGGATCACCTGAAGCTTTCTTT. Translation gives CASEPLTGGSPEAFF.

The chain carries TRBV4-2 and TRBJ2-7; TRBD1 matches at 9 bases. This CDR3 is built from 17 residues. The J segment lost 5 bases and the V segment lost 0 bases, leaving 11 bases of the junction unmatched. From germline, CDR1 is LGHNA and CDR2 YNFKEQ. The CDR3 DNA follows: TGTGCCAGCAGCCAAGAAGGGGACAGGGTGGGGCTCCACGAGCAGTACTTC. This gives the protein CASSQEGDRVGLHEQYF.

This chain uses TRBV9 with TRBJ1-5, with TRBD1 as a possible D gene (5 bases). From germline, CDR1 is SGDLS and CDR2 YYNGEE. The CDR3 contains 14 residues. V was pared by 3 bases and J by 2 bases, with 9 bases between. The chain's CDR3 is CASSAAGRNQPQHF. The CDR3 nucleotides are TGTGCCAGCAGCGCAGCGGGGCGCAATCAGCCCCAGCATTTT.

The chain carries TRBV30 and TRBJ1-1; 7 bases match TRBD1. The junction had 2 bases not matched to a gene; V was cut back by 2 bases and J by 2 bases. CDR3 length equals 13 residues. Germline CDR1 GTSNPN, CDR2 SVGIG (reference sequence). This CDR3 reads CAWSRQGNTEAFF. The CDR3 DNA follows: TGTGCCTGGAGTCGACAGGGAAACACTGAAGCTTTCTTT.

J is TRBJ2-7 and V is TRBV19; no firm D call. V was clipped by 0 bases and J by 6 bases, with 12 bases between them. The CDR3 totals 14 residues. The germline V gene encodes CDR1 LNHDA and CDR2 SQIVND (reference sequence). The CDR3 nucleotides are TGTGCCAGTAGTATAGATCCCGCGGCTGCCGAGCAGTACTTC. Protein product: CASSIDPAAAEQYF.

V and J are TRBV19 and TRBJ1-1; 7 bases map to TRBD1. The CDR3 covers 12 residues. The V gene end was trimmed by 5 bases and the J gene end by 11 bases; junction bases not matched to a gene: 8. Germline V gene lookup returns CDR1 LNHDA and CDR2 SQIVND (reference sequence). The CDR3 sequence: CASSPRGAGAFF. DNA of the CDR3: TGTGCCAGTAGTCCCAGGGGGGCTGGGGCTTTCTTT.

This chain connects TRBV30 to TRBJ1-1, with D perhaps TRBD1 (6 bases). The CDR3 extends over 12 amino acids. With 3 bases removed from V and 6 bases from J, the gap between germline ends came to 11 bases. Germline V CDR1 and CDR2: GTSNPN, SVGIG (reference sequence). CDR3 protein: CAWRRGTAEAFF. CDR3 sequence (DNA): TGTGCCTGGAGAAGGGGGACCGCTGAAGCTTTCTTT.

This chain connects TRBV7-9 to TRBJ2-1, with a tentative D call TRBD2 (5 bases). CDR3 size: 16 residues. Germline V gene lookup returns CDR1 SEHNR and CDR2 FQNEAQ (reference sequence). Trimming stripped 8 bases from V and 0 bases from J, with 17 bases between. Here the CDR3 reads CASRAGVSSSYNEQFF. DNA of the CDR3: TGTGCCAGCCGGGCGGGCGTATCGAGCTCCTACAATGAGCAGTTCTTC. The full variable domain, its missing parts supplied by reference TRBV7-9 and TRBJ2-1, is DTGVSQNPRHKITKRGQNVTFRCDPISEHNRLYWYRQTLGQGPEFLTYFQNEAQLEKSRLLSDRFSAERPKGSFSTLEIQRTEQGDSAMYLCASRAGVSSSYNEQFFGPGTRLTVL.

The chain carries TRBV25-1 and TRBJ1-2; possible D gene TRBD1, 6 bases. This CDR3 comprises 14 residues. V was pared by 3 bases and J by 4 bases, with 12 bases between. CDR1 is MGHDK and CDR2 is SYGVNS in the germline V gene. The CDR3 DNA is TGTGCCAGCAGTGAGGGACATACAATCTATGGCTACACCTTC. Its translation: CASSEGHTIYGYTF.

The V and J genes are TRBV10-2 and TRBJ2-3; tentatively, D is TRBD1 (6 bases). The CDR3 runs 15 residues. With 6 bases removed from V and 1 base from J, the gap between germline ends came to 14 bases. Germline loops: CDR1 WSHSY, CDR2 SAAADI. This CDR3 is CASRSGTHRTDTQYF. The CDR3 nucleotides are TGCGCCAGCAGATCCGGGACACACCGCACAGATACGCAGTATTTT.

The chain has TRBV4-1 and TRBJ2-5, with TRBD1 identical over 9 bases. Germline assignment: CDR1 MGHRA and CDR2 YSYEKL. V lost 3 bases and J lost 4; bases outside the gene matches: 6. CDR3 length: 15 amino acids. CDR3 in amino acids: CASSQPDRGGETQYF. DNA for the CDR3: TGCGCCAGCAGCCAGCCGGACAGGGGAGGAGAGACCCAGTACTTC.

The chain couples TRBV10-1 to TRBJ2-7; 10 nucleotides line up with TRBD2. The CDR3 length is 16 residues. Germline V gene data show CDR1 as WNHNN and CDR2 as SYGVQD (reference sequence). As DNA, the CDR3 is TGCGTCCCACCCCGTTTGGTAGCGGGAGGACTCCACGAGCAGTACTTC. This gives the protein CVPPRLVAGGLHEQYF.